This is a list of T cell receptor beta chains from one sample in a study of response to subunit inactivated influenza vaccine. TCRdb redid the calling of the RT-PCR reads with MiXCR, one entry per CDR3 protein. Among over 450,000 distinct CDR3 sequences listed, roughly 13% were seen once. Source: PBMCs from blood, taken around seven weeks after vaccination. The source of these receptors is a man aged 50-60 years who received an inactivated influenza vaccine. CDR3s include the opening cysteine and the closing phenylalanine or tryptophan. The order of the fields is J gene, V gene, clone size, D gene, CDR3 DNA, CDR3 protein. The D gene is left open where the match is weak. A clone size is listed for some rows: how often the clone was seen (once, few, many), or a class if it is expanded.

J gene: TRBJ2-2; V gene: TRBV24-1; clone size: few; D gene: NA; CDR3 DNA: TGTGCCACCATGGGACGAGGGAACACCGGGGAGCTGTTTTTT; CDR3 protein: CATMGRGNTGELFF
J gene: TRBJ2-7; V gene: TRBV6-2/TRBV6-3; clone size: few; D gene: TRBD1; CDR3 DNA: TGTGCCAGCACCCGGGGACAGGGGTCGAGCAGGTACTTC; CDR3 protein: CASTRGQGSSRYF
J gene: TRBJ2-7; V gene: TRBV20-1; clone size: few; D gene: TRBD2; CDR3 DNA: TGCAGTGCTAGAGCGGGGGGGCCTGATCCCTCCTACGAGCAGTACTTC; CDR3 protein: CSARAGGPDPSYEQYF
J gene: TRBJ2-3; V gene: TRBV6-2/TRBV6-3; clone size: few; D gene: NA; CDR3 DNA: TGTGCCAGCGTAGCGGTTCGAGCCCATAGCACAGATACGCAGTATTTT; CDR3 protein: CASVAVRAHSTDTQYF
J gene: TRBJ2-6; V gene: TRBV18; clone size: few; D gene: NA; CDR3 DNA: TGTGCCAGCTCACCACGAACAGGCGATAGCTCTGGGGCCAACGTCCTGACTTTC; CDR3 protein: CASSPRTGDSSGANVLTF
J gene: TRBJ2-2; V gene: TRBV28; clone size: NA; D gene: TRBD1; CDR3 DNA: TGTGCCAGCGGTCCCGGGACAGGGACCGGGGAGCTGTTTTTT; CDR3 protein: CASGPGTGTGELFF
J gene: TRBJ2-1; V gene: TRBV7-2; clone size: NA; D gene: TRBD2; CDR3 DNA: TGTGCCAGCAGCTTAGCGTTAACGAGCGGGGGGTACAATGAGCAGTTCTTC; CDR3 protein: CASSLALTSGGYNEQFF
J gene: TRBJ1-2; V gene: TRBV20-1; clone size: few; D gene: NA; CDR3 DNA: TGCAGTGCTAGAAACCAGGGCTATGGCTACACCTTC; CDR3 protein: CSARNQGYGYTF
J gene: TRBJ2-1; V gene: TRBV5-1; clone size: few; D gene: NA; CDR3 DNA: TGCGCCAGCAGCTTGGAGGGGGAGGCTTACAATGAGCAGTTCTTC; CDR3 protein: CASSLEGEAYNEQFF
J gene: TRBJ2-1; V gene: TRBV28; clone size: NA; D gene: NA; CDR3 DNA: TGTGCCAGCAGTTTAAAGGTAGGGGGAGTACATGAGCAGTTCTTC; CDR3 protein: CASSLKVGGVHEQFF
J gene: TRBJ2-2; V gene: TRBV12-5; clone size: NA; D gene: NA; CDR3 DNA: TGTGCTAGTGGTTTGGAAGTCCCCGGGGAGCTGTTTTTT; CDR3 protein: CASGLEVPGELFF
J gene: TRBJ2-1; V gene: TRBV3-1; clone size: many; D gene: NA; CDR3 DNA: TGTGCCAGCAGCCCTCTAAGATCCGGGGCCAATGAGCAGTTCTTC; CDR3 protein: CASSPLRSGANEQFF
J gene: TRBJ2-2; V gene: TRBV11-3; clone size: NA; D gene: NA; CDR3 DNA: TGTGCCAGCAGCCCGGACGGGCCGATCCCCGGGGAGCTGTTTTTT; CDR3 protein: CASSPDGPIPGELFF
J gene: TRBJ1-5; V gene: TRBV6-1; clone size: NA; D gene: NA; CDR3 DNA: TGTGCCAGCAGTGAATCTGGCCACGGCAATCAGCCCCAGCATTTT; CDR3 protein: CASSESGHGNQPQHF
J gene: TRBJ1-4; V gene: TRBV7-2; clone size: NA; D gene: TRBD1; CDR3 DNA: TGTGCCAGCAGCTCCCAGGGGGGGAAGAGCAATGAAAAACTGTTTTTT; CDR3 protein: CASSSQGGKSNEKLFF
J gene: TRBJ2-7; V gene: TRBV27; clone size: few; D gene: TRBD1; CDR3 DNA: TGTGCCAGCAGTCTAAGACAGGGTTATCACGAGCAGTACTTC; CDR3 protein: CASSLRQGYHEQYF
J gene: TRBJ2-5; V gene: TRBV5-1; clone size: NA; D gene: TRBD2; CDR3 DNA: TGCGCCAGCAGCTTGGGTCTTGCCGGGACTAGCGGGGTGGAGACCCAGTACTTC; CDR3 protein: CASSLGLAGTSGVETQYF
J gene: TRBJ1-1; V gene: TRBV10-3; clone size: few; D gene: NA; CDR3 DNA: TGTGCCATCAGTGAGTCGAGCGGCACTGAAGCTTTCTTT; CDR3 protein: CAISESSGTEAFF
J gene: TRBJ1-2; V gene: TRBV7-2; clone size: NA; D gene: NA; CDR3 DNA: TGTGCCAGCAGCACCACAAGTAACTATGGCTACACCTTC; CDR3 protein: CASSTTSNYGYTF
J gene: TRBJ2-7; V gene: TRBV4-1; clone size: few; D gene: NA; CDR3 DNA: TGCGCCAGCAGCCTACTATACATGAGGGCAGCGACCGTCGGGTACGAGCAGTACTTC; CDR3 protein: CASSLLYMRAATVGYEQYF
J gene: TRBJ2-2; V gene: TRBV30; clone size: NA; D gene: NA; CDR3 DNA: TGTGCCTGGAGGACGGGACGAAGGAACACCGGGGAGCTGTTTTTT; CDR3 protein: CAWRTGRRNTGELFF
J gene: TRBJ2-7; V gene: TRBV6-5; clone size: many; D gene: NA; CDR3 DNA: TGTGCCAGCAGAACCCGGAGGGCCGAGCAGTACTTC; CDR3 protein: CASRTRRAEQYF
J gene: TRBJ1-2; V gene: TRBV5-1; clone size: few; D gene: TRBD1; CDR3 DNA: TGCGCCAGCAGGGAGGGGACAGCTAACTATGGCTACACCTTC; CDR3 protein: CASREGTANYGYTF
J gene: TRBJ2-4; V gene: TRBV7-9; clone size: many; D gene: TRBD1; CDR3 DNA: TGTGCCAGCAGCAGACAGGGGATTAGCGACATTCAGTACTTC; CDR3 protein: CASSRQGISDIQYF
J gene: TRBJ1-2; V gene: TRBV10-3; clone size: many; D gene: NA; CDR3 DNA: TGTGCCATCAGCGGGACGTCGGACTATGGCTACACCTTC; CDR3 protein: CAISGTSDYGYTF
J gene: TRBJ1-2; V gene: TRBV11-2; clone size: NA; D gene: TRBD1; CDR3 DNA: TGTGCCAGCAGCTTAGAGGCTGGGACAGGCGATAACTATGGCTACACCTTC; CDR3 protein: CASSLEAGTGDNYGYTF
J gene: TRBJ2-7; V gene: TRBV12-3/TRBV12-4; clone size: NA; D gene: NA; CDR3 DNA: TGTGCCAGCAGTTTAAACGCTGGGGTCGACGAGCAGTACTTC; CDR3 protein: CASSLNAGVDEQYF
J gene: TRBJ2-7; V gene: TRBV6-5; clone size: NA; D gene: NA; CDR3 DNA: TGTGCCAGCAGCTCCCCGAGGACCCTCTACGAGCAGTACTTC; CDR3 protein: CASSSPRTLYEQYF
J gene: TRBJ2-5; V gene: TRBV7-9; clone size: few; D gene: NA; CDR3 DNA: TGTGCCAGCAGACACTACCCGGACCCTAAAGAGACCCAGTACTTC; CDR3 protein: CASRHYPDPKETQYF
J gene: TRBJ1-4; V gene: TRBV12-3/TRBV12-4; clone size: many; D gene: TRBD1; CDR3 DNA: TGTGCCAGCAGTCCGACCCGACAGGGGGGTGAAAAACTGTTTTTT; CDR3 protein: CASSPTRQGGEKLFF
J gene: TRBJ2-3; V gene: TRBV7-8; clone size: few; D gene: TRBD2; CDR3 DNA: TGTGCCAGCAGCTTACACGACCCGGGAGCGGGGGATACGCAGTATTTT; CDR3 protein: CASSLHDPGAGDTQYF
J gene: TRBJ2-2; V gene: TRBV20-1; clone size: NA; D gene: TRBD1; CDR3 DNA: TGCAGTGCTAGAGCGGCCGGGACAGCGTACACCGGGGAGCTGTTTTTT; CDR3 protein: CSARAAGTAYTGELFF
J gene: TRBJ1-1; V gene: TRBV12-3/TRBV12-4; clone size: NA; D gene: NA; CDR3 DNA: TGTGCCAGCAGCTACAGTGACACTGAAGCTTTCTTT; CDR3 protein: CASSYSDTEAFF
J gene: TRBJ2-7; V gene: TRBV5-5; clone size: few; D gene: NA; CDR3 DNA: TGTGCCAGCAGTCCTAGGCAACAGACTCACTACGAGCAGTACTTC; CDR3 protein: CASSPRQQTHYEQYF
J gene: TRBJ2-5; V gene: TRBV7-9; clone size: many; D gene: TRBD1; CDR3 DNA: TGTGCCAGCAGCCCGCCAAGGACAGGGGGCTCAGAGACCCAGTACTTC; CDR3 protein: CASSPPRTGGSETQYF
J gene: TRBJ2-5; V gene: TRBV6-2/TRBV6-3; clone size: many; D gene: NA; CDR3 DNA: TGTGCCAGCAGTTACGGAGGGACCCAGTACTTC; CDR3 protein: CASSYGGTQYF
J gene: TRBJ2-2; V gene: TRBV11-3; clone size: NA; D gene: TRBD1; CDR3 DNA: TGTGCCAGCAGCTTTTCAGGGGGCGCCTCTACCGGGGAGCTGTTTTTT; CDR3 protein: CASSFSGGASTGELFF
J gene: TRBJ2-7; V gene: TRBV11-2; clone size: many; D gene: NA; CDR3 DNA: TGTGCCAGCAGCATTTCCTACGAGCAGTACTTC; CDR3 protein: CASSISYEQYF
J gene: TRBJ1-2; V gene: TRBV5-5; clone size: few; D gene: NA; CDR3 DNA: TGTGCCAGCAGCTTGACCGGGGGTGGTGATTATGGCTACACCTTC; CDR3 protein: CASSLTGGGDYGYTF
J gene: TRBJ2-7; V gene: TRBV12-3/TRBV12-4; clone size: few; D gene: NA; CDR3 DNA: TGTGCCAGCAGGCAAAGGGGGAAGTACGAGCAGTACTTC; CDR3 protein: CASRQRGKYEQYF
J gene: TRBJ2-1; V gene: TRBV5-5; clone size: many; D gene: NA; CDR3 DNA: TGTGCCAGCAGTTCAGGGCCGCAATCCTACAATGAGCAGTTCTTC; CDR3 protein: CASSSGPQSYNEQFF
J gene: TRBJ2-2; V gene: TRBV29-1; clone size: NA; D gene: NA; CDR3 DNA: TGCAGCGCCAGGGAGTCAGGTTCATCCGGGGAGCTGTTTTTT; CDR3 protein: CSARESGSSGELFF
J gene: TRBJ2-7; V gene: TRBV7-2; clone size: NA; D gene: NA; CDR3 DNA: TGTGCCAGCACCGGGGGCGGGCAATACGAGCAGTACTTC; CDR3 protein: CASTGGGQYEQYF
J gene: TRBJ2-5; V gene: TRBV12-3/TRBV12-4; clone size: few; D gene: TRBD2; CDR3 DNA: TGTGCCAGCAGTTGGGGACTAGCGGGAGATTTTGGGGAGACCCAGTACTTC; CDR3 protein: CASSWGLAGDFGETQYF
J gene: TRBJ2-1; V gene: TRBV20-1; clone size: many; D gene: TRBD2; CDR3 DNA: TGCAGGGGGACCAGCGGGAGTTCGAAAAATGAGCAGTTCTTC; CDR3 protein: CRGTSGSSKNEQFF
J gene: TRBJ2-5; V gene: TRBV25-1; clone size: many; D gene: NA; CDR3 DNA: TGTGCCAGCAGTGAATTCCCGGGGGCGCGCCAAGAGACCCAGTACTTC; CDR3 protein: CASSEFPGARQETQYF
J gene: TRBJ2-4; V gene: TRBV20-1; clone size: few; D gene: NA; CDR3 DNA: TGCAGTGCGGGCGACACGACCAAAAACATTCAGTACTTC; CDR3 protein: CSAGDTTKNIQYF
J gene: TRBJ2-6; V gene: TRBV24-1; clone size: NA; D gene: NA; CDR3 DNA: TGTGCCACCAGTGACCATGGACCTGGGGCCAACGTCCTGACTTTC; CDR3 protein: CATSDHGPGANVLTF
J gene: TRBJ2-1; V gene: TRBV20-1; clone size: few; D gene: NA; CDR3 DNA: TGCAGTGCCATACTGTCGTTTTACAATGAGCAGTTCTTC; CDR3 protein: CSAILSFYNEQFF
J gene: TRBJ1-3; V gene: TRBV28; clone size: NA; D gene: TRBD1; CDR3 DNA: TGTGCCAGCGGGGGACAGACTTACTCTGGAAACACCATATATTTT; CDR3 protein: CASGGQTYSGNTIYF
J gene: TRBJ2-7; V gene: TRBV25-1; clone size: many; D gene: NA; CDR3 DNA: TGCGCCAGCAGCGTCTCAGGGAACTCCTACGAGCAGTACTTC; CDR3 protein: CASSVSGNSYEQYF
J gene: TRBJ2-2; V gene: TRBV28; clone size: many; D gene: TRBD1; CDR3 DNA: TGTGCCAGCCGGGACAGCCGAATCCCGAACACCGGGGAGCTGTTTTTT; CDR3 protein: CASRDSRIPNTGELFF
J gene: TRBJ2-7; V gene: TRBV5-1; clone size: NA; D gene: TRBD1; CDR3 DNA: TGCGCCAGCAGCCAACAGGGGGCTGGCTCCTACGAGCAGTACTTC; CDR3 protein: CASSQQGAGSYEQYF
J gene: TRBJ2-1; V gene: TRBV7-9; clone size: once; D gene: TRBD2; CDR3 DNA: TGTGCCAGCAGTTCTAGCGGGAGGCCCAATGAGCAGTTCTTC; CDR3 protein: CASSSSGRPNEQFF
J gene: TRBJ2-7; V gene: TRBV6-2/TRBV6-3; clone size: few; D gene: NA; CDR3 DNA: TGTGCCAGCAGTTACGTCGCTAAGGAGCAGTACTTC; CDR3 protein: CASSYVAKEQYF
J gene: TRBJ2-5; V gene: TRBV20-1; clone size: few; D gene: TRBD2; CDR3 DNA: TGCAGTGCTAGTGTTAGCGGGCGCAAGACCCAGTACTTC; CDR3 protein: CSASVSGRKTQYF
J gene: TRBJ2-1; V gene: TRBV3-1; clone size: few; D gene: NA; CDR3 DNA: TGTGCCAGCAGCCGGAAAGCGGCTAGCTCCTACAATGAGCAGTTCTTC; CDR3 protein: CASSRKAASSYNEQFF
J gene: TRBJ2-7; V gene: TRBV20-1; clone size: few; D gene: TRBD2; CDR3 DNA: TGCAGTGCTAGCGAGGCTAGCGGGAGCCCCTACGAGCAGTACTTC; CDR3 protein: CSASEASGSPYEQYF
J gene: TRBJ2-7; V gene: TRBV15; clone size: NA; D gene: TRBD1; CDR3 DNA: TGTGCCACCAGCAGAGTCGGGACAGGGAAGGAGCAGTACTTC; CDR3 protein: CATSRVGTGKEQYF
J gene: TRBJ2-2; V gene: TRBV27; clone size: few; D gene: NA; CDR3 DNA: TGTGCCAGCAGTCCATTTATAAAGTTAGGGAACACCGGGGAGCTGTTTTTT; CDR3 protein: CASSPFIKLGNTGELFF